The text below deals with one T cell receptor (beta chain). The antigen it binds to is not known. No much larger clonotype is one base removed from it; base qualities were not supplied. The sample comes from a study of blood T cells in healthy people across ages (dated by TCRdb to the mid-2010s). Regarding the study in general: In model experiments, template switching captured about one uniquely barcoded TCR beta cDNA molecule for every two T cells. Four age groups were formed from the donors: young (average roughly 15 years), middle-aged (approximately 40), aged (approximately 60) and long-lived (around 80). Age-related changes in TCR beta repertoire diversity were measured in the study by deep sequencing normalized with unique cDNA molecular identifiers. Two additional independent replicas of 1 million unique cDNA reads from the same blood draw were analyzed for two donors (one aged 18 to 30 and one aged 80 or older). To avoid experimental bias, donors of different ages were randomly spread across the sequencing lanes. Overall results and qualifications from the work: The percentage of naive T cells measured by flow cytometry correlated strongly with observed TCR beta diversity. Estimates of total diversity from one million sequenced T cells were regarded as lower bounds and underestimates. As age increased, observed TCR beta diversity per million T cells dropped in a roughly linear way, and a significant reduction was already evident by age 40. Because donor CMV infection status was unknown, age-related changes in expanded clonotypes were potentially confounded. Compared with the aged group, more naive CD4+ T cells, fewer expanded clones and increased TCR diversity were shown by the long-lived group, suggesting age selection. Conclusive comparison of naive and antigen-experienced compartments was prevented by the profiling of bulk unsorted PBMCs.

Library creation used 5' RACE. The sequencer listed for this sample is Illumina HiSeq 2500. A second 7 to 11 cycle PCR used a sample-barcoded 5' primer and a J-beta primer mix. Each TCR beta cDNA molecule received a unique molecular identifier from a template-switch 5' adaptor carrying 12 random nucleotides. At least 2.5 million CDR3-containing paired-end reads were obtained from each sample. First-strand cDNA was synthesized from all RNA with the Mint cDNA synthesis kit, primed by a TRBC-specific oligonucleotide. After uracil-DNA glycosylase treatment, a first 18-cycle PCR used universal primers M1SS and BC2_uni_R on all cDNA. Per the original workflow: For normalization, 1 million high-quality reads, each with a distinct molecular identifier, were randomly selected from each sample. Reads with shared molecular identifiers were discarded instead of being binned into consensus sequences. CDR3 identification, clonotype clustering and error correction used MiTCR with a Q25 quality threshold and the strictest error-elimination algorithm. A nonparametric unseen species model with Euler transformation was used to estimate lower-bound total TCR beta diversity. The raw public data were reprocessed by TCRdb itself: fastp quality trimming at Q25, MiXCR clonotype calling, in-frame beta chains only. For every CDR3 protein sequence, its rows merge into one entry that carries the most common genes and DNA. The V and J calls come from TCRdb's annotation, not from the publication. This sample has more than 1.4 million distinct CDR3 sequences in its table, and roughly 40% of those were observed once. The ten largest account for 7.9% of the sample.

Reading from cysteine to phenylalanine, the CDR3 counts 14 amino acids. The only DNA kept is the CDR3, 42 bases in frame from the first base. The germline V gene yields SGHRS for CDR1 and YFSETQ for CDR2. The trim is 0 bases for V and 5 bases for J, with a gap of 11 bases between the germline ends. Donors were a few dozen systemically healthy Caucasian individuals from Russia aged roughly 6 to 90 years. Each donor gave approximately 9.3 milliliters of peripheral blood, collected into EDTA-treated Vacutainer tubes. PBMCs were isolated by Ficoll-Paque density-gradient centrifugation, with at least 7 million obtained per sample. Total RNA, at least 5 micrograms per sample, was extracted from PBMCs with Trizol reagent. For every donor, flow cytometry on a PBMC aliquot measured the percentage of naive CD45RAhigh/CD27high T cells.

The chain couples TRBV5-1 to TRBJ1-2; TRBD1 is a weak D gene call, 5 bases matching. The sample comprised blood. The source is a woman under 30 in good health. The nucleotide sequence reads as follows: TGCGCCAGCAGCTTGGAAGGCAGGGAGTATGGCTACACCTTC. This gives the protein CASSLEGREYGYTF. The CDR3 plus the reference TRBV5-1 and TRBJ1-2 genes for the other parts give the full variable domain: KAGVTQTPRYLIKTRGQQVTLSCSPISGHRSVSWYQQTPGQGLQFLFEYFSETQRNKGNFPGRFSGRQFSNSRSEMNVSTLELGDSALYLCASSLEGREYGYTFGSGTRLTVV.